The 26 T cell receptor beta chains below come from one sample, sequenced in a study of graft-versus-host responses after intestinal transplantation (dated by TCRdb to about 2021). Read against the paper, the sample's time point label means: cells obtained before transplantation from donor or recipient. The method behind the library was the immunoSEQ multiplex PCR assay. Sourced from immuneACCESS, this table was stored by TCRdb with only in-frame sequences that have V and J called. A share of the clones is absent; for the studies checked, an unresolved V gene accounts for under half, and the remainder has no known explanation. This sample is represented by more than 100,000 clones; 85% to 95% of them were singletons. The ten largest clones capture more than 2.5% of the sample. Their antigen targets remain unknown. Sample: unstimulated CD8+ T cells sorted from spleen or lymph node cells, taken before intestinal transplant. The receptor set was obtained from a human donor who received an intestinal transplant.

The gene calls are TRBV7-9 and TRBJ2-7; a weak D match, TRBD1 (6 bases). This CDR3 has 13 amino acids. The V end lost 5 bases, the J end lost 3 bases, and 11 bases lay between the germline ends. Germline loops: CDR1 SEHNR, CDR2 FQNEAQ (reference sequence). Here the CDR3 DNA reads TGTGCCAGCAGCACCCGACAGGACTACGAGCAGTACTTC. It specifies CASSTRQDYEQYF.

This clone has just a few counts. Sequence at one end of the junction differs from germline and may be a read error. The gene calls are TRBV7-9 and TRBJ2-3; 7 bases are a match to TRBD2. The CDR3 sequence is 11 residues long. In germline, CDR1 is SEHNR, CDR2 FQNEAQ (reference sequence). Here the CDR3 DNA reads TGTGCCAGCAGCCCATGGCGGGAGTGTTGTTTT. Amino acid sequence: CASSPWRECCF.

The chain has TRBV5-4 and TRBJ2-7, with D hard to call. CDR1 SGHNT and CDR2 YYREEE come from the germline V gene (reference sequence). V lost 4 bases, J lost 3 bases, and 11 bases lay in between. The CDR3 is 13 amino acids. This CDR3 is CASSDKLSYEQYF. CDR3 sequence (DNA): TGTGCCAGCAGCGATAAACTCAGCTACGAGCAGTACTTC.

The chain is built from TRBV28 and TRBJ1-1; 10 bases line up with TRBD1. Trimming took 7 bases from V and 4 from J; bases not matched to a gene: 12. This CDR3 contains 16 residues. The germline V gene encodes CDR1 MDHEN and CDR2 SYDVKM. Here the CDR3 DNA reads TGTGCCAGCACCGTCCCGGGACAGGGGTGGAGCACTGAAGCTTTCTTT. Translated: CASTVPGQGWSTEAFF.

The chain couples TRBV23-1 to TRBJ1-2; 7 bases match TRBD1. TRBV23-1 is annotated as an ORF whose role is uncertain. This CDR3 has 20 amino acids. J gave up 7 bases and V 2 bases, and 25 bases lay outside the gene matches. The CDR3 DNA follows: TGCGCCAGCAGTCAAAAGGGGGGACTTTGGGACAGAACGCCAGAAGGTGGCTACACCTTC. Its translation is CASSQKGGLWDRTPEGGYTF.

This sequence joins TRBV7-8 and TRBJ2-7; 9 nucleotides match TRBD1. Germline CDR1 and CDR2: SGHVS and FQNEAQ. This CDR3 has 18 residues. V lost 5 bases to trimming and J lost 2 bases; unmatched junction nucleotides: 16. The DNA for the CDR3 is TGTGCCAGCAGCATAGGACAGGGGACTAATATCGATACCTACGAGCAGTACTTC. Amino acids: CASSIGQGTNIDTYEQYF.

The chain recombines TRBV7-2 with TRBJ1-5, with D unclear. The CDR3 has 16 residues. Germline V gives CDR1 SGHTA, CDR2 FQGNSA. V lost 1 base, J lost 0 bases, and 10 bases lay in between. CDR3 region: CASSLGPRYSNQPQHF. In DNA, the CDR3 is TGTGCCAGCAGCTTAGGGCCGAGATATAGCAATCAGCCCCAGCATTTT.

Regarding this clone: The sample carries other DNA sequences with the same CDR3. The CDR3 spells CASSLGRDTEAFF. The CDR3 region has the DNA TGTGCCAGCAGTTTGGGACGGGACACTGAAGCTTTCTTT. This chain uses TRBV28 with TRBJ1-1, with D possibly being TRBD1 (5 bases). Germline values: CDR1 MDHEN, CDR2 SYDVKM. Deletions cut 3 bases from V and 3 bases from J, with 8 bases between. This CDR3 has 13 amino acids.

This chain uses TRBV21-1 with TRBJ2-7; whether TRBD2, the table's D call, matches the DNA was not checked. TRBV21-1 represents a pseudogene. The CDR3 covers 17 residues. The CDR3 DNA reads as TGTGCCAGCAGCAAAGACGGTGAGGGTTGGGAACCGGACGAGCAGTACTTC. Amino acid sequence: CASSKDGEGWEPDEQYF.

This chain uses TRBV7-9 with TRBJ2-5; D is ambiguous. Germline values: CDR1 SEHNR, CDR2 FQNEAQ (reference sequence). V was shortened by 1 base and J by 5 bases, with 11 bases between the two germline ends. The CDR3 is made up of 14 amino acids. The CDR3 DNA follows: TGTGCCAGCAGCTTAGTCCTGAGTAGGGAGACCCAGTACTTC. Translation gives CASSLVLSRETQYF.

The chain is built from TRBV27 and TRBJ2-7; no clear D gene. Germline V gene sequence: CDR1 MNHEY, CDR2 SMNVEV (reference sequence). CDR3 length: 13 amino acids. V was trimmed by 10 bases and J by 0 bases, leaving 13 bases between them. CDR3 loop: CATSRQISYEQYF. In DNA form, the CDR3 reads TGTGCCACCTCCCGTCAGATCTCCTACGAGCAGTACTTC.

The chain uses TRBV21-1 and TRBJ1-3; no DNA check was done on the table's D call, TRBD1. TRBV21-1 is shown as a pseudogene. The CDR3 extends over 15 amino acids. The CDR3 nucleotides read TGTGCCAGCAGCAAAGCGCTTTCAGGAGGAAACACCATATATTTT. Amino acid sequence: CASSKALSGGNTIYF.

The J gene is TRBJ1-1, the V gene TRBV11-1; 12 bases match TRBD1. The CDR3 length is 17 residues. CDR1 is SGHAT, CDR2 FQDESV, per germline (reference sequence). V trimming: 1 base; J trimming: 4 bases; junction bases outside the gene matches: 7. CDR3: CASSLDGTGGSRTEAFF. In DNA, the CDR3 is TGTGCCAGCAGCTTAGACGGGACAGGGGGCTCTCGCACTGAAGCTTTCTTT.

CDR3 sequence reads: CSVVLRDGANTGELFF. In DNA, the CDR3 is TGCAGCGTTGTCCTGCGGGACGGGGCGAACACCGGGGAGCTGTTTTTT. The chain combines TRBV29-1 with TRBJ2-2; D may be TRBD2 (6 bases). Germline CDR1 and CDR2: SQVTM and ANQGSEA. V was pared by 4 bases and J by 0 bases, with 15 bases between. The CDR3 sequence is 16 residues long.

The chain carries TRBV15 and TRBJ2-7; TRBD1 matches at 9 bases. The CDR3 runs to 15 residues. CDR1 and CDR2 from the germline V gene are LNHNV and YYDKDF (reference sequence). Unmatched junction bases numbered 8, after V lost 1 base and J lost 7 bases. CDR3 sequence (DNA): TGTGCCACCAGCAGAGGTGCACAGGGGGCGCAGGAGCAGTACTTC. Translation: CATSRGAQGAQEQYF.

The rearrangement links TRBV4-1 to TRBJ2-5; D unresolved. Germline V lookup: CDR1 MGHRA, CDR2 YSYEKL. The V end was cut by 4 bases, the J end by 0 bases, with 12 bases between. This CDR3 spans 15 amino acids. In DNA form, the CDR3 reads TGCGCCAGCAGCCTCCGCGCCAGAAACCAAGAGACCCAGTACTTC. The encoded protein is CASSLRARNQETQYF.

V usage is TRBV28 and J usage is TRBJ2-1; 7 positions match TRBD2. The CDR3 runs 13 residues. The germline V gene has CDR1 MDHEN and CDR2 SYDVKM. Trimming at V came to 11 bases and at J to 3 bases, leaving 7 bases not matched to a gene. The DNA for the CDR3 is TGTGCCGGCGGGGGTGCCTTCTACAATGAGCAGTTCTTC. Its translation is CAGGGAFYNEQFF.

V and J are TRBV11-2 and TRBJ2-7, with 9 nucleotides matching TRBD2. The CDR3 extends over 15 amino acids. Germline V lookup: CDR1 SGHAT, CDR2 FQNNGV. V was pared by 0 bases and J by 2 bases, with 2 bases of the junction left unmatched. The CDR3 here is CASSLEVAGAYEQYF. In DNA, the CDR3 is TGTGCCAGCAGCTTAGAAGTAGCGGGAGCCTACGAGCAGTACTTC.

As to this clone: Compared with germline, one end of the junction differs, possibly owing to a read error. V is TRBV6-5 and J is TRBJ2-2; 12 positions agree with TRBD2. The CDR3 is 15 amino acids. Germline lookup yields CDR1 MNHEY and CDR2 SVGAGI. CDR3: CANSLRLAGAGELFF. DNA for the CDR3: TGTGCCAACAGTCTTAGACTAGCGGGAGCCGGGGAGCTGTTTTTT.

The chain couples TRBV7-6 to TRBJ1-1, with TRBD1 as a possible D gene (6 bases). The CDR3 is 15 residues long. Germline CDR1 reads SGHVS; CDR2 reads FNYEAQ. The ends were cut back, 1 base at V and 6 bases at J, with 15 bases in the middle. The CDR3 nucleotides are TGTGCCAGCAGCTTAGAAGGCATCAGGGGAGCTGAAGCTTTCTTT. It specifies CASSLEGIRGAEAFF.

The chain uses TRBV5-6 and TRBJ2-3; D gene ambiguous. Germline loops: CDR1 SGHDT, CDR2 YYEEEE. V was cut by 0 bases and J by 7 bases, with 6 bases left in between. This CDR3 is built from 12 residues. As DNA, the CDR3 is TGTGCCAGCAGCTTGGGAAGTAATACGCAGTATTTT. Translating gives CASSLGSNTQYF.

The chain is built from TRBV5-6 and TRBJ1-2, with D unresolved. Looked up from germline, CDR1 is SGHDT and CDR2 is YYEEEE. With 4 bases removed from V and 4 bases from J, the gap between germline ends came to 8 bases. The CDR3 contains 12 residues. CDR3: CASSPGSYGYTF. The CDR3 DNA sequence: TGTGCCAGCAGCCCGGGCTCCTATGGCTACACCTTC.

The rearrangement uses TRBV7-9 and TRBJ1-2; no reliable D call. Germline V lookup: CDR1 SEHNR, CDR2 FQNEAQ (reference sequence). Trimming stripped 8 bases from V and 4 bases from J, with 17 bases between. There are 14 residues in the CDR3. The CDR3 sequence is CASLRLRPIYGYTF. The DNA for the CDR3 is TGTGCCAGCCTAAGACTAAGGCCCATCTATGGCTACACCTTC.

In this sample, this clone turned up once. Other nucleotide sequences in the sample specify the same CDR3. This sequence joins TRBV29-1 and TRBJ2-7, with TRBD1 as a possible D gene (6 bases). The ends were cut back, 6 bases at V and 4 bases at J, with 10 bases in the middle. Per germline, CDR1 SQVTM and CDR2 ANQGSEA. This CDR3 contains 11 residues. CDR3 protein: CSVLDSYEQYF. CDR3 bases: TGCAGCGTCCTGGACAGTTACGAGCAGTACTTC.

The J gene is TRBJ2-7, the V gene TRBV5-1; no clear D. Trimming left V 0 bases short and J 2 bases short, with 9 bases between. Germline V CDR1 and CDR2: SGHRS, YFSETQ. The CDR3 length is 14 residues. The CDR3: CASSLDLLTYEQYF. CDR3 coding DNA: TGCGCCAGCAGCTTGGATCTCCTAACCTACGAGCAGTACTTC.

V and J are TRBV2 and TRBJ1-5; D is ambiguous. The CDR3 has 12 amino acids. V shed 3 bases and J shed 9 bases, with 9 bases lying between them. Germline V gene lookup returns CDR1 SNHLY and CDR2 FYNNEI. The CDR3: CASSEDAWPQHF. CDR3 DNA: TGTGCCAGCAGTGAGGATGCTTGGCCCCAGCATTTT.